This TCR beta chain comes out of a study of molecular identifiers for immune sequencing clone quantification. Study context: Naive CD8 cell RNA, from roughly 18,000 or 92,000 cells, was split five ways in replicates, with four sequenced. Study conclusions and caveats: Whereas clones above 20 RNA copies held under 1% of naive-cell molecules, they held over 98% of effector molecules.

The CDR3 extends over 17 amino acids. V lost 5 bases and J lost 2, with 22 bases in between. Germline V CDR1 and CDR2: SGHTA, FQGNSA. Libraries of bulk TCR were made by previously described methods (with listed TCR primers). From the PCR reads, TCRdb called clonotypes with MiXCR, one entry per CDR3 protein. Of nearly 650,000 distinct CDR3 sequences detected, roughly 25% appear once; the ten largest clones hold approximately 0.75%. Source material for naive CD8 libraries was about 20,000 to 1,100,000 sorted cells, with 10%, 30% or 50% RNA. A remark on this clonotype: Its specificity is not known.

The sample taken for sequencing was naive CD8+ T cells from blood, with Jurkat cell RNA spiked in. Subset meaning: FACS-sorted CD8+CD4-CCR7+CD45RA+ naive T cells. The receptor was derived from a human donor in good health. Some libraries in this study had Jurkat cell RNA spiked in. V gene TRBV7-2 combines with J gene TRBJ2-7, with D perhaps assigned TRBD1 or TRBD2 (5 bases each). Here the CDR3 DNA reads TGTGCCAGCAGCGACCCTAGGGGACCGACTAACCCCTACGAGCAGTACTTC. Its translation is CASSDPRGPTNPYEQYF.